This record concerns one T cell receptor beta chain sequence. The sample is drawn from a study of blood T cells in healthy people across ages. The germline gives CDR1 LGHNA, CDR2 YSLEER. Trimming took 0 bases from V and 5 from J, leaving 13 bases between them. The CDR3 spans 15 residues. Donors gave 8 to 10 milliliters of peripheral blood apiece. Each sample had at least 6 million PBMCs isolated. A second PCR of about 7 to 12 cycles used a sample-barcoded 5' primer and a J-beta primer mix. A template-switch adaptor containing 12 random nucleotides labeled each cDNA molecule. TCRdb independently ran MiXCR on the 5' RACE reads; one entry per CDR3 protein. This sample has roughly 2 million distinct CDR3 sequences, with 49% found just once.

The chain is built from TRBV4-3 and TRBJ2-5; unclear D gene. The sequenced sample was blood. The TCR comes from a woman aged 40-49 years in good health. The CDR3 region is CASSQDPRPGETQYF. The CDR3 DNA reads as TGCGCCAGCAGCCAAGATCCCCGTCCTGGGGAGACCCAGTACTTC.